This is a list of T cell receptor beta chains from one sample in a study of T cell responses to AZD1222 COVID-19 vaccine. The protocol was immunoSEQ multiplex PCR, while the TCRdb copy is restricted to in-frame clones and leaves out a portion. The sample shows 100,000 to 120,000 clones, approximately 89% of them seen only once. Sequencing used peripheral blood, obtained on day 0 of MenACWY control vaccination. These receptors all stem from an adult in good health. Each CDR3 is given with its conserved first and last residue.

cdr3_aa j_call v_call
CASSLNRELSGNTIYF TRBJ1-3 TRBV2
CASSSNIIRDRGLNQPQHF TRBJ1-5 TRBV7-8
CASSSGTSTDTQYF TRBJ2-3 TRBV3-1/TRBV3-2
CASSQVGGGFFSEQYF TRBJ2-7 TRBV4-1
CASSPASGGAGGELFF TRBJ2-2 TRBV5-1
CASSFAENGYGYTF TRBJ1-2 TRBV7-9
CASSNTGGYEQYF TRBJ2-7 TRBV12-3/TRBV12-4
CSAAFDSSEAFF TRBJ1-1 TRBV29-1
CASSQAGGEEKLFF TRBJ1-4 TRBV3-1/TRBV3-2
CASSLQGETEAFF TRBJ1-1 TRBV13
CSVLGTGSLGPEAFF TRBJ1-1 TRBV29-1
CASSLQGSSPLHF TRBJ1-6 TRBV5-4
CASSSGRPYEQYF TRBJ2-7 TRBV5-6
CASSPLGGVTGELFF TRBJ2-2 TRBV19
CASSFQAVGETQYF TRBJ2-5 TRBV5-6
CASSKRGLPPRDSNQPQHF TRBJ1-5 TRBV21-1
CASSLFGPETGRRSYNSPLHF TRBJ1-6 TRBV7-3